This is a list of T cell receptor beta chains from one sample in a study of T cells in Graves' hyperthyroidism and ophthalmopathy. Using its own MiXCR run on the multiplex PCR reads, TCRdb lists one record per CDR3 protein. Among 500,000 to 600,000 distinct CDR3 sequences listed, around 20% were seen once. Sequenced material: blood. Receptors originate from a man aged 40-49 years with Graves' ophthalmopathy. Each CDR3 is given without its conserved first and last residue.

CDR3 protein: ASSSLAGGTPVGTQY; J gene: TRBJ2-5; V gene: TRBV12-3/TRBV12-4
CDR3 protein: SARDTEYGYT; J gene: TRBJ1-2; V gene: TRBV20-1
CDR3 protein: ASSLEGARIYGYT; J gene: TRBJ1-2; V gene: TRBV5-8
CDR3 protein: ASSYPPNGGTEAF; J gene: TRBJ1-1; V gene: TRBV6-5
CDR3 protein: ASSETGTYEQY; J gene: TRBJ2-7; V gene: TRBV6-1
CDR3 protein: SARSSGLAIPNEQF; J gene: TRBJ2-1; V gene: TRBV20-1
CDR3 protein: ASSPDRGYTDTQY; J gene: TRBJ2-3; V gene: TRBV5-1
CDR3 protein: ASGTPGRGPQH; J gene: TRBJ1-5; V gene: TRBV12-5
CDR3 protein: ASSVGTSYEQY; J gene: TRBJ2-7; V gene: TRBV9
CDR3 protein: SVVSGRGYT; J gene: TRBJ1-2; V gene: TRBV29-1
CDR3 protein: ASSWGVGYGYT; J gene: TRBJ1-2; V gene: TRBV27
CDR3 protein: ASSEARGITGELF; J gene: TRBJ2-2; V gene: TRBV2
CDR3 protein: ASSIGTSGEQF; J gene: TRBJ2-1; V gene: TRBV19
CDR3 protein: ASSPNIRRGGHGYT; J gene: TRBJ1-2; V gene: TRBV5-4
CDR3 protein: SAMGLQETQY; J gene: TRBJ2-5; V gene: TRBV20-1
CDR3 protein: SVEEGTKNIQY; J gene: TRBJ2-4; V gene: TRBV29-1
CDR3 protein: ASSQEQGWREKLF; J gene: TRBJ1-4; V gene: TRBV4-1
CDR3 protein: ASRAVGISVYT; J gene: TRBJ1-2; V gene: TRBV2
CDR3 protein: ASSLALGTNSNQPQH; J gene: TRBJ1-5; V gene: TRBV5-5
CDR3 protein: ASTSAELRGGFYEQY; J gene: TRBJ2-7; V gene: TRBV28
CDR3 protein: ASAGTHMVYSNQPQH; J gene: TRBJ1-5; V gene: TRBV6-1
CDR3 protein: ASRGTENTEAF; J gene: TRBJ1-1; V gene: TRBV5-1
CDR3 protein: ASRKQGGTEAF; J gene: TRBJ1-1; V gene: TRBV27
CDR3 protein: ASSLFNRGQETQY; J gene: TRBJ2-5; V gene: TRBV5-1
CDR3 protein: ASSYSEAYNEQF; J gene: TRBJ2-1; V gene: TRBV6-5
CDR3 protein: ASSRQGLQPQH; J gene: TRBJ1-5; V gene: TRBV2
CDR3 protein: ASSLDEDEQF; J gene: TRBJ2-1; V gene: TRBV11-3
CDR3 protein: ASSGDSVEQY; J gene: TRBJ2-7; V gene: TRBV6-1
CDR3 protein: ASSYRTGGPNEQY; J gene: TRBJ2-7; V gene: TRBV6-5
CDR3 protein: ASSQAPGSGYGYT; J gene: TRBJ1-2; V gene: TRBV3-1
CDR3 protein: SALSGVQETQY; J gene: TRBJ2-5; V gene: TRBV20-1
CDR3 protein: ASSLEPWTGEATGELF; J gene: TRBJ2-2; V gene: TRBV5-1
CDR3 protein: GCGAVNTGELF; J gene: TRBJ2-2; V gene: TRBV28
CDR3 protein: ASSQPESNEQF; J gene: TRBJ2-1; V gene: TRBV3-1
CDR3 protein: ASSLVAKSEYGYT; J gene: TRBJ1-2; V gene: TRBV11-2
CDR3 protein: ASSKRGIGFPDNEQF; J gene: TRBJ2-1; V gene: TRBV27
CDR3 protein: ASSYISGRRELF; J gene: TRBJ2-2; V gene: TRBV6-2/TRBV6-3
CDR3 protein: ASSFVNSYEQY; J gene: TRBJ2-7; V gene: TRBV12-3/TRBV12-4
CDR3 protein: AWSGPGANVLT; J gene: TRBJ2-6; V gene: TRBV30
CDR3 protein: AGSYDRGRIYSEQF; J gene: TRBJ2-1; V gene: TRBV6-9
CDR3 protein: ATSSRGVSYEQY; J gene: TRBJ2-7; V gene: TRBV15
CDR3 protein: SASSLAGDRETQY; J gene: TRBJ2-5; V gene: TRBV20-1
CDR3 protein: ASSSESWREQF; J gene: TRBJ2-1; V gene: TRBV7-9
CDR3 protein: ASRAQTGGSGGELF; J gene: TRBJ2-2; V gene: TRBV6-1
CDR3 protein: ACSGEKLF; J gene: TRBJ1-4; V gene: TRBV7-3
CDR3 protein: ASSFYICSARRRGQETQY; J gene: TRBJ2-5; V gene: TRBV5-1
CDR3 protein: ASSDRILAGVAYEQY; J gene: TRBJ2-7; V gene: TRBV6-2/TRBV6-3
CDR3 protein: ASIEGGMSSGANVLT; J gene: TRBJ2-6; V gene: TRBV28
CDR3 protein: ASSTVRGAEAF; J gene: TRBJ1-1; V gene: TRBV6-1
CDR3 protein: ASRGLPLTNEQF; J gene: TRBJ2-1; V gene: TRBV12-3/TRBV12-4
CDR3 protein: ASSMTSGTDTQY; J gene: TRBJ2-3; V gene: TRBV6-1
CDR3 protein: ASKGTGDQETQY; J gene: TRBJ2-5; V gene: TRBV6-1
CDR3 protein: ASSSGTRRYNEQF; J gene: TRBJ2-1; V gene: TRBV6-1
CDR3 protein: ASSILSGGTYNEQF; J gene: TRBJ2-1; V gene: TRBV9